This is a list of T cell receptor beta chains from one sample in a study of T cell responses to AZD1222 COVID-19 vaccine. Libraries were prepared by immunoSEQ multiplex PCR; TCRdb keeps only in-frame clonotypes and omits some of them. The repertoire has 75,000 to 95,000 clones, over 85% of them found once; the top ten carry over 4%. Here the sequenced sample was peripheral blood, taken 28 days after the second AZD1222 dose. The receptors derive from an adult who received the AZD1222 COVID-19 vaccine. Both conserved end residues are trimmed from each CDR3. The size field is filled for only some rows; it gives once, few, many or a size class.

j_call | clone_size | v_call | cdr3_aa
TRBJ2-7 | NA | TRBV4-1 | ASSQTGVPSYEQY
TRBJ1-1 | NA | TRBV27 | ASSLTGWGTEAF
TRBJ1-6 | NA | TRBV7-6 | ASSPAAGGYNSPLH
TRBJ2-2 | NA | TRBV15 | ATSREGAGELF
TRBJ1-5 | NA | TRBV4-1 | ASSPRGTVDSNQPQH
TRBJ1-1 | NA | TRBV6-5 | ASSQITGTEAF
TRBJ2-4 | NA | TRBV25-1 | ASSESSIQY
TRBJ1-6 | NA | TRBV5-6 | ASSRDRGSPLH
TRBJ2-3 | NA | TRBV7-2 | ASSSSRTGGTDTQY
TRBJ2-3 | NA | TRBV7-3 | ASSPGGGPDTQY
TRBJ1-6 | NA | TRBV5-5 | ASSRGTPNSPLH
TRBJ1-2 | NA | TRBV28 | ASSLGLQNYGYT
TRBJ2-2 | NA | TRBV2 | ASTSRVGELF
TRBJ2-1 | NA | TRBV28 | ASSLTGGSEQF
TRBJ2-5 | NA | TRBV3-1/TRBV3-2 | ASSQEVLAEETQY
TRBJ2-7 | once | TRBV9 | ASSEGQSVVEQY
TRBJ1-4 | NA | TRBV7-9 | ASRGGGNEKLF
TRBJ1-4 | NA | TRBV7-2 | ASSFEGFGEKLF
TRBJ2-3 | NA | TRBV3-1/TRBV3-2 | ASSSSGGPRSTDTQY
TRBJ1-5 | NA | TRBV6-5 | ASHDSNQPQH
TRBJ2-2 | NA | TRBV5-6 | ASSLSDRGWTGELF
TRBJ2-7 | NA | TRBV5-6 | ASSWVGHAYEQY